Presented here are 12 T cell receptor beta chains from one specimen sequenced in a study of Ad26.COV2.S vaccination and SARS-CoV-2 variants. Assay used: immunoSEQ multiplex PCR; TCRdb lists only in-frame clones, some missing. The data contain around 320,000 clones, about 86% of them singletons. Treatment defined: 15 to 20 received Ad26.COV2.S at low or high dose, single or two shots; about 5 received placebo; per-sample allocation not given. Sampling was done on day 63 after the first vaccine or placebo injection. Here the sequenced sample was peripheral blood, taken in a trial of Ad26.COV2.S vaccine versus placebo. All receptors derive from a person between 18 and 65 years old who received the Ad26.COV2.S COVID-19 vaccine or a placebo.

This chain connects TRBV25-1 to TRBJ2-1, with 7 bases lining up with TRBD2. The CDR3 length is 16 residues. Trimming cost V 6 bases and J 5 bases; bases outside gene matches: 13. In germline, CDR1 is MGHDK, CDR2 SYGVNS. CDR3 nucleotides: TGTGCCAGCAGGAACGTCGGGGCTAGCGGCAACAATGAGCAGTTCTTC. This encodes CASRNVGASGNNEQFF.

This chain joins TRBV5-1 and TRBJ1-1, with a possible D match to TRBD1 (5 bases). The germline V gene has CDR1 SGHRS and CDR2 YFSETQ. The CDR3 is 16 residues long. V was cut by 0 bases and J by 0 bases, with 12 bases left in between. The CDR3 loop reads CASSLVYPGVNTEAFF. The CDR3 nucleotides are TGCGCCAGCAGCTTGGTATACCCGGGGGTGAACACTGAAGCTTTCTTT. The full variable domain, its missing parts supplied by reference TRBV5-1 and TRBJ1-1, is KAGVTQTPRYLIKTRGQQVTLSCSPISGHRSVSWYQQTPGQGLQFLFEYFSETQRNKGNFPGRFSGRQFSNSRSEMNVSTLELGDSALYLCASSLVYPGVNTEAFFGQGTRLTVV.

This clone came up once. The rearrangement uses TRBV30 and TRBJ1-1; no firm D call. From germline, CDR1 is GTSNPN and CDR2 SVGIG (reference sequence). V lost 3 bases, J lost 4 bases, and 3 bases lay in between. The CDR3 is made up of 10 amino acids. CDR3 region: CAWRSTEAFF. CDR3 DNA sequence: TGTGCCTGGAGGAGCACTGAAGCTTTCTTT. The full variable domain, in which reference TRBV30 and TRBJ1-1 provide the parts outside the CDR3, is SQTIHQWPATLVQPVGSPLSLECTVEGTSNPNLYWYRQAAGRGLQLLFYSVGIGQISSEVPQNLSASRPQDRQFILSSKKLLLSDSGFYLCAWRSTEAFFGQGTRLTVV.

The V gene is TRBV7-3, the J gene TRBJ1-3, with a possible D match to TRBD1 (6 bases). This CDR3 has 13 residues. V was cut by 8 bases and J by 2 bases, with 10 bases left in between. Germline-derived CDR1 and CDR2 are SGHTA and FQGTGA. CDR3: CASGPGAGNTIYF. CDR3 sequence (DNA): TGTGCCAGCGGACCAGGGGCTGGAAACACCATATATTTT.

The chain links TRBV13 to TRBJ2-7; 9 nucleotides align to TRBD1. The germline V gene encodes CDR1 PRHDT and CDR2 FYEKMQ (reference sequence). The CDR3 runs to 16 residues. J gave up 2 bases and V 5 bases, and 10 bases lay outside the gene matches. CDR3 sequence reads: CASSNRGQGRTYEQYF. The CDR3 bases are TGTGCCAGCAGCAACAGGGGACAGGGCCGGACCTACGAGCAGTACTTC.

The chain carries TRBV5-6 and TRBJ1-2; a weak D match, TRBD1 (5 bases). Trimming cost V 2 bases and J 2 bases, with 13 bases left between them. The CDR3 runs to 15 residues. Germline V gene data show CDR1 as SGHDT and CDR2 as YYEEEE. CDR3 coding DNA: TGTGCCAGCAGCTTACGCCCGGGACCCAACTATGGCTACACCTTC. This codes for CASSLRPGPNYGYTF.

This chain joins TRBV9 and TRBJ1-2; the D gene is possibly TRBD1 (5 bases). Germline lookup yields CDR1 SGDLS and CDR2 YYNGEE. V was shortened by 5 bases and J by 8 bases, with 25 bases between the two germline ends. The CDR3 contains 16 residues. For the CDR3, the DNA is TGTGCCAGCAGAGAGTCCCCTGGGACGGCCGGAGGAGGCTACACCTTC. Amino acid sequence: CASRESPGTAGGGYTF.

The V and J genes are TRBV6-5 and TRBJ2-6, with D perhaps matching TRBD1 (6 bases). Trimming pared 4 bases from V and 2 bases from J, leaving 9 bases between. Germline lookup yields CDR1 MNHEY and CDR2 SVGAGI. The CDR3 is made up of 15 amino acids. The CDR3 DNA follows: TGTGCCAGCAGTTCCGGACAGCCTGGGGCCAACGTCCTGACTTTC. Encoded protein: CASSSGQPGANVLTF.

V gene TRBV5-1 combines with J gene TRBJ1-1; the D gene is possibly TRBD1 (5 bases). V was cut by 4 bases and J by 1 base, with 14 bases left in between. The CDR3 has 15 amino acids. Germline values: CDR1 SGHRS, CDR2 YFSETQ. Written as DNA, the CDR3 is TGCGCCAGCAGCCGAGACGTAACAGGGAACACTGAAGCTTTCTTT. Amino acids: CASSRDVTGNTEAFF.

The chain combines TRBV6-1 with TRBJ1-3; D is possibly TRBD1 (6 bases). The germline V gene has CDR1 MNHNS and CDR2 SASEGT. Between the trimmed V and J ends, which lost 1 base and 4 bases, there was a span of 11 bases. CDR3 length equals 15 residues. CDR3: CASSEGQGYGNTIYF. CDR3 bases: TGTGCCAGCAGTGAAGGGCAGGGGTACGGAAACACCATATATTTT.

The chain employs TRBV6-1 and TRBJ2-1; 7 bases match TRBD1. CDR1 and CDR2 (germline): MNHNS, SASEGT. With 1 base clipped from V and 0 bases from J, the junction kept 0 bases outside the gene matches. This CDR3 comprises 15 residues. The CDR3 spells CASSEGDSSYNEQFF. CDR3 in DNA: TGTGCCAGCAGTGAAGGGGACAGCTCCTACAATGAGCAGTTCTTC.

The chain employs TRBV5-4 and TRBJ1-6; a possible D gene is TRBD1 (5 bases). Germline V CDR1 and CDR2: SGHNT, YYREEE (reference sequence). Between the trimmed V and J ends, which lost 3 bases and 7 bases, there was a span of 17 bases. This CDR3 is 16 amino acids long. The CDR3 DNA follows: TGTGCCAGCAGCTACCAAAGGAGAAGGGGAAATTCACCCCTCCACTTT. As protein: CASSYQRRRGNSPLHF.